This TCR beta chain was documented in a study of T cell repertoires in cytomegalovirus infection. Across the study: CMV epitopes that were recently identified and HLA-C-restricted were used alongside well-studied HLA-B-restricted ones. Indications came from public TCR beta signatures; they pointed to CMV infection and to a matching HLA type.

TCRdb analysed the reads with MiXCR anew, one entry per CDR3 protein. The sample contains about 280,000 distinct CDR3 sequences, approximately 22% of which appear only once. CDR3 length: 15 residues. The ends were cut back, 4 bases at V and 8 bases at J, with 20 bases in the middle. Germline V gene data show CDR1 as MNHEY and CDR2 as SMNVEV (reference sequence). Concerning this clonotype itself: What it recognizes is unknown.

Findings and limits, study-wide: Clonotype analysis showed dominance of the ex vivo response by HLA-C-restricted CMV-specific TCR beta clonotypes. Cumulative public TCR beta family frequency identified CMV carriers with the relevant HLA.

The sequence was collected from a human donor in good health (CMV status not recorded). Some clones in this sample may be carry-over from other donors' samples. Sequenced here: cultured PBMCs, sampled from culture after CMV antigen stimulation. This sequence joins TRBV27 and TRBJ1-2; D might be TRBD1 (5 bases). The CDR3 sequence: CASSYGGEASIGYTF. In DNA form, the CDR3 reads TGTGCCAGCAGTTATGGGGGGGAGGCTTCTATCGGCTACACCTTC.